These 21 T cell receptor beta chains originate from one sample sequenced in a study of cytomegalovirus exposure and HLA in healthy donors. The PCR was carried out with 60 Vbeta primers and 13 Jbeta primers. Measured with immunoSEQ multiplex PCR; TCRdb has only the in-frame clones, and not every one. The sample holds approximately 100,000 clones, roughly 76% seen once. The sequencing sample was made of PBMCs. These receptors all stem from a man between 45 and 60 years old in good health and CMV-seronegative.

V and J are TRBV5-1 and TRBJ2-7, with D possibly matching TRBD1 (6 bases). The CDR3 length is 15 residues. Trimming took 1 base from V and 2 from J, leaving 13 bases between them. Per the germline V gene, CDR1 is SGHRS and CDR2 is YFSETQ. The CDR3, as DNA: TGCGCCAGCAGCTTGACCCCCGGGGACACCTACGAGCAGTACTTC. Protein product: CASSLTPGDTYEQYF.

This rearrangement joins TRBV6-6 to TRBJ2-1; D perhaps matches TRBD1 (6 bases). The CDR3 contains 14 residues. CDR1 is MNHNY, CDR2 SVGAGI, per germline (reference sequence). V lost 6 bases to trimming and J lost 9 bases, with 18 bases between them. This CDR3 is CASRSDSSTGEQFF. The DNA of the CDR3 is TGTGCCAGCAGGTCGGACAGCTCTACAGGTGAGCAGTTCTTC.

V usage is TRBV5-1 and J usage is TRBJ2-7; tentatively, D is TRBD1 (6 bases). The germline V gene encodes CDR1 SGHRS and CDR2 YFSETQ. This CDR3 comprises 13 residues. V lost 3 bases to trimming and J lost 4 bases, with 11 bases between them. The CDR3 spells CASSSTGPYEQYF. CDR3 coding DNA: TGCGCCAGCAGCTCGACAGGCCCTTACGAGCAGTACTTC. Supplemented by reference TRBV5-1 and TRBJ2-7, the full variable domain reads KAGVTQTPRYLIKTRGQQVTLSCSPISGHRSVSWYQQTPGQGLQFLFEYFSETQRNKGNFPGRFSGRQFSNSRSEMNVSTLELGDSALYLCASSSTGPYEQYFGPGTRLTVT.

The chain carries TRBV10-3 and TRBJ1-1; possibly TRBD1 for D (6 bases). CDR1 and CDR2 (germline): ENHRY, SYGVKD. Trimming stripped 6 bases from V and 6 bases from J, with 14 bases between. The CDR3 contains 13 residues. CDR3 residues: CAIRGAQESEAFF. The DNA for the CDR3 is TGTGCCATCAGGGGGGCGCAGGAATCTGAAGCTTTCTTT.

This chain uses TRBV18 with TRBJ1-3, with D possibly TRBD1 on 5 matching bases. Germline V gene lookup returns CDR1 KGHSH and CDR2 LQKENI. CDR3 length equals 16 residues. V was pared by 3 bases and J by 8 bases, with 20 bases between. For the CDR3, the DNA is TGTGCCAGCTCACCCCGGGACGTCGGACTAATAGACACCATATATTTT. This sequence encodes CASSPRDVGLIDTIYF.

The chain uses TRBV7-9 and TRBJ2-1; TRBD2 might be the D (6 bases). From germline, CDR1 is SEHNR and CDR2 FQNEAQ (reference sequence). CDR3 length: 18 amino acids. The germline V and J ends were trimmed by 2 bases and 0 bases, with 17 bases remaining between them. CDR3 amino acids: CASSLNPGGVSSYNEQFF. In nucleotides, the CDR3 is TGTGCCAGCAGCTTAAACCCCGGCGGGGTCAGCTCCTACAATGAGCAGTTCTTC.

Comment on this clone: One end of the junction does not line up with germline, which may come from a read error. Within the sample, other DNA sequences also encode this same CDR3. CDR3 sequence: CASSPPESSYNEQFF. DNA for the CDR3: TGTGCCAGCAGCCCACCCGAGAGCTCCTACAATGAGCAGTTCTTC. The chain employs TRBV4-1 and TRBJ2-1; D uncertain. Germline V CDR1 and CDR2: MGHRA, YSYEKL. The CDR3 covers 15 residues.

The chain joins TRBV19 to TRBJ1-5, with 9 bases identical to TRBD1. The J segment lost 1 base and the V segment lost 6 bases, leaving 16 bases of the junction unmatched. Germline V CDR1 and CDR2: LNHDA, SQIVND (reference sequence). The CDR3 is 19 amino acids. This CDR3 is CASRGLVTGGFSSNQPQHF. The CDR3 DNA follows: TGTGCCAGTAGGGGGCTTGTGACAGGGGGTTTCTCGAGCAATCAGCCCCAGCATTTT.

This rearrangement joins TRBV10-3 to TRBJ2-7, with D tentatively TRBD1 (5 bases). This CDR3 has 13 residues. The germline V gene has CDR1 ENHRY and CDR2 SYGVKD. V was cut by 9 bases and J by 3 bases, with 15 bases left in between. The CDR3 here is CAIPQTANYEQYF. The DNA of the CDR3 is TGTGCCATTCCCCAGACAGCTAACTACGAGCAGTACTTC.

The chain uses TRBV28 and TRBJ2-7, with 8 bases identical to TRBD2. The V gene's germline CDR1 is MDHEN and CDR2 SYDVKM. CDR3 size: 15 residues. After removal of 4 bases from V and 1 base from J, the junction contained 6 bases not matched to a gene. The CDR3 DNA sequence: TGTGCCAGCAGTTCTCCGGGGGGGACGTCCTACGAGCAGTACTTC. This codes for CASSSPGGTSYEQYF.

The chain is built from TRBV5-5 and TRBJ2-7; 8 positions match TRBD1. The CDR3 is 13 amino acids. V lost 3 bases, J lost 3 bases, and 2 bases stayed unmatched. Germline values: CDR1 SGHKS, CDR2 YYEKEE (reference sequence). CDR3 sequence (DNA): TGTGCCAGCAGCTACGACAGGGGCTACGAGCAGTACTTC. This codes for CASSYDRGYEQYF. The full variable domain, rest sourced from reference TRBV5-5 and TRBJ2-7, is DAGVTQSPTHLIKTRGQQVTLRCSPISGHKSVSWYQQVLGQGPQFIFQYYEKEERGRGNFPDRFSARQFPNYSSELNVNALLLGDSALYLCASSYDRGYEQYFGPGTRLTVT.

This chain joins TRBV6-5 and TRBJ2-7, with 8 bases lining up with TRBD2. V trimming: 6 bases; J trimming: 5 bases; junction bases outside the gene matches: 9. CDR1 is MNHEY, CDR2 SVGAGI, per germline. The CDR3 sequence is 14 residues long. The CDR3: CASSQDLGRDEQYF. The CDR3 bases are TGTGCCAGCAGCCAGGATCTCGGGAGGGACGAGCAGTACTTC.

This clone was found a few times. At one end, the junction sequence differs from germline, possibly due to a read error. The rearrangement links TRBV7-9 to TRBJ2-7; D unclear. CDR1 is SEHNR and CDR2 is FQNEAQ in the germline V gene (reference sequence). This CDR3 is 12 amino acids long. In DNA, the CDR3 is TGTTCCAGCAGCCCTAGCTCCTACGAGCAGTACTTC. It specifies CSSSPSSYEQYF.

The chain couples TRBV7-3 to TRBJ2-3; 7 bases fit TRBD2. Germline V gene data show CDR1 as SGHTA and CDR2 as FQGTGA. There are 14 residues in the CDR3. J gave up 3 bases and V 5 bases, and 5 bases lay outside the gene matches. The CDR3 nucleotides read TGTGCCAGCAGCGACGCGGGAGTGACAGATACGCAGTATTTT. Its translation: CASSDAGVTDTQYF.

The genes are TRBV18 and TRBJ2-2, with D possibly matching TRBD2 (5 bases). The germline V gene has CDR1 KGHSH and CDR2 LQKENI. The CDR3 runs 13 residues. Trimming shortened V by 1 base and J by 8 bases, and 8 bases separated the two germline ends. This CDR3 reads CASSPQVAGELFF. CDR3 DNA sequence: TGTGCCAGCTCACCACAGGTAGCGGGGGAGCTGTTTTTT.

There are a few counts of this clone. The chain recombines TRBV30 with TRBJ2-7; TRBD2 matches at 9 bases. The CDR3 totals 13 residues. V shed 4 bases and J 6 bases; nucleotides not matched to a gene: 7. From germline, CDR1 is GTSNPN and CDR2 SVGIG (reference sequence). Written as DNA, the CDR3 is TGTGCCTGGAAACCGGGACTAGCCTCCGAGCAGTACTTC. This encodes CAWKPGLASEQYF.

In its sample, this clone was seen a few times. V gene TRBV10-1 combines with J gene TRBJ2-3; D may be TRBD2 (6 bases). Germline CDR1 reads WNHNN; CDR2 reads SYGVQD (reference sequence). V dropped 3 bases and J dropped 2 bases, with 12 bases sitting between them. CDR3 length: 15 residues. The CDR3 bases are TGCGCCAGCAGTGACGCGGGACTCCACACAGATACGCAGTATTTT. It encodes CASSDAGLHTDTQYF.

The chain uses TRBV6-1 and TRBJ1-6, with TRBD1 as a possible D gene (5 bases). V dropped 4 bases and J dropped 7 bases, with 8 bases sitting between them. Germline V lookup: CDR1 MNHNS, CDR2 SASEGT. There are 13 residues in the CDR3. The CDR3 loop is CASSGQQNSPLHF. The DNA of the CDR3 is TGTGCCAGCAGTGGACAGCAAAATTCACCCCTCCACTTT.

The chain combines TRBV1 with TRBJ2-7; the table's D call TRBD2 went unverified against the DNA. TRBV1 is shown as a pseudogene. The CDR3 spans 19 residues. The CDR3 bases are TGCACCAGCAGCCACTCGCCGGGAGGGCAGAAGTTTAGTTCCTACGAGCAGTACTTC. It translates to CTSSHSPGGQKFSSYEQYF.

The chain couples TRBV27 to TRBJ2-5; 11 nucleotides agree with TRBD2. The CDR3 has 14 residues. Germline V gene sequence: CDR1 MNHEY, CDR2 SMNVEV (reference sequence). Trimming cost V 5 bases and J 12 bases; bases outside gene matches: 11. CDR3 residues: CASSPITSGGGKYF. The CDR3 bases are TGTGCCAGCAGTCCTATAACTAGCGGGGGAGGCAAGTACTTC.

J is TRBJ1-1 and V is TRBV15, with 9 bases matching TRBD1. There are 15 residues in the CDR3. V dropped 3 bases and J dropped 1; count of bases not matched to a gene: 3. CDR1 and CDR2 (germline): LNHNV, YYDKDF (reference sequence). CDR3 in amino acids: CATSRDRGQNTEAFF. As DNA, the CDR3 is TGTGCCACCAGCAGGGACAGGGGACAGAACACTGAAGCTTTCTTT.